This T cell receptor (beta chain) appears in the sequencing data of a study of CD8 T cells in Susac syndrome. Study in general: Blood was drawn from patients with Susac syndrome. At that point, they were therapy-naive, on corticosteroids, or on intravenous immunoglobulin alone. Findings and caveats of the study: Expansion of Susac CD8+ clones peaked in TEMRA cells and in active patients.

Germline values: CDR1 MNHEY, CDR2 SMNVEV (reference sequence). The CDR3 contains 13 residues. Trimming removed 4 bases from V and 0 bases from J, with 7 bases in between. On this clonotype: Its antigen is as yet unknown.

Random-hexamer reverse transcription was applied to about 0.5 to 1 ug RNA. TCR beta CDR3 was amplified by immunoSEQ multiplex PCR. This amplification extended across 54 Vbeta and 13 Jbeta segments. MiXCR was run by TCRdb on the immunoSEQ multiplex PCR reads, yielding one entry per CDR3 protein. In the table there are roughly 150,000 distinct CDR3 sequences, about 95% of which are singletons. The receptor was isolated from a human donor with Susac syndrome. This sequence joins TRBV27 and TRBJ2-7; D is undetermined. Sequencing used CD8+ T cells from PBMCs. The DNA of the CDR3 is TGTGCCAGCAGTTCCATGAGCTCCTACGAGCAGTACTTC. This codes for CASSSMSSYEQYF.